The present T cell receptor beta chain was sequenced within a study of human T cells and chemical hapten exposure (dated by TCRdb to about 2021). About the investigation overall: For sensitization, 2% DPC in acetone was applied to a roughly 2 cm by roughly 2 cm area of upper inner arm skin. Throughout the study period of around 24 weeks, patients also received therapeutic DPC doses to the scalp every week. Patch testing was performed on the upper back with Finn chambers containing 0.01% DPC, and the patch tests were scored after 6 days according to International Contact Dermatitis Research Group standards. The mostly female patient cohort included alopecia areata with under or over 50% scalp involvement, alopecia totalis and alopecia universalis. Libraries were combined into a pool for sequencing, and differences in TCR yield between samples came mainly from small differences in library volumes within the pool. This study followed changes in the peripheral blood TCR repertoire in vivo during primary and secondary sensitization of alopecia patients to the hapten diphenylcyclopropenone (DPC). Patient blood was sampled pre-sensitization (week 0) and at 2, 6 and about 24 weeks after DPC sensitization. For TCR sequencing, blood came from 25 to 35 alopecia patients at anywhere from one to four time points (pre-sensitization, 2, 6 and 24 weeks). The paper's findings and limits, for the study overall: Because every patient had alopecia, a presumed autoimmune disease, the patients' immune response might differ from that of healthy individuals. Significantly more large CDR3 similarity clusters were formed by expanded TCRs than by pre-sensitization or healthy control sets, consistent with antigen-driven responses. After repeated subsampling, changes were observed in the strength of the expansion versus patch-test correlation and in the threshold at which the correlation became significant. The number of TCRs above 1 in 1000 frequency did not change with DPC sensitization; there was no evidence of global repertoire structure alterations. Patch test score correlated positively with the number of PT1 expanded TCRs, reaching significance at thresholds 8, 16 and 32 but not at 4.

Library preparation employed RACE. Sequencing was carried out with a NextSeq 500. Library preparation attached unique molecular identifiers to individual cDNA molecules for quantitative, reproducible TCR counting. For every blood RNA sample, sequencing covered both the TCR alpha and TCR beta chains. The paper's data handling went like this. A median of approximately 100,000 TCRs per sample was observed, with a range of about 20,000 to 750,000. V, J and CDR3 annotation of the TCR reads was carried out using the Decombinator software suite. For PS versus PT1 abundance plots, all samples were subsampled to the same number of TCRs (28,000). Expanded TCRs were defined as absent before sensitization and observed at least eight times at the 2-week time point. TCRdb ran its own pipeline on the public reads, namely fastp trimming at Q25 and MiXCR clone calling, and kept in-frame beta chains. CDR3 protein duplicates are merged, each entry listing the most common genes and DNA. What appears here as the V and J calls and clone size reflects TCRdb's work, not the paper's. The sample data list 80,000 to 95,000 distinct CDR3 sequences, and roughly 11% of these were observed just once. Less than 2.5% of the sample rests with the top ten.

The sample's time point label, in plain terms: patch test 2, 6 weeks after DPC sensitization. Taken with the paper, the label for treatment or condition translates to: therapeutic diphenylcyclopropenone sensitization with weekly scalp DPC. Blood at each patch-test visit was drawn before the patch test was applied. Eligible patients were aged 18 to 70, diagnosed with alopecia, deemed suitable for DPC therapy, and excluded if pregnant. Total RNA was extracted from unfractionated whole blood that had been collected in Tempus Blood RNA tubes. A word on this clonotype: Its antigen remains undetermined. Base qualities were left out, and no much larger clone turns up one base away.

The sequence was collected from a man in his forties with alopecia areata. Some clones in this sample may be carry-over from other donors' samples. The specimen was whole blood, collected in connection with sensitization to the hapten diphenylcyclopropenone (DPC).

Here the CDR3 is given as CASSLTSDQPQHF. The nucleotides are TGTGCCAGCAGCTTAACGTCTGATCAGCCCCAGCATTTT. The chain links TRBV7-8 with TRBJ1-5, with the D gene not clear enough to name. V loses 2 bases of germline sequence and J loses 5 bases, and the interval between the two ends is 7 bases. Including cysteine and phenylalanine, the CDR3 has 13 amino acids. Only CDR3 DNA is held: 39 bases, read in frame from base 1. CDR1 is given as SGHVS and CDR2 as FQNEAQ, both from the germline V gene.